One and the same sample provided the 2 T cell receptor beta chains below, sequenced in a study of graft-versus-host responses after intestinal transplantation. TCRdb's copy holds only in-frame clones and misses some; the assay was immunoSEQ multiplex PCR. In the table there are 35,000 to 55,000 clones, 85% to 95% of which are singletons. Here the sequenced sample was PBMCs, taken roughly 760 days after a first intestinal transplant, on the day of a second. These receptors originate from a human patient who received an intestinal transplant, so some T cells may come from the graft donor.

Of note for this clone: Compared with germline, one end of the junction differs, possibly owing to a read error. The chain links TRBV6-8 to TRBJ1-5, with unresolved D. The CDR3 has 9 residues. CDR1 is MNHGY and CDR2 is SAAAGT in the germline V gene. CDR3 region: CASSYARPF. The CDR3 DNA reads TGTGCCAGCAGTTACGCACGGCCTTTT.

The sample holds one count of this clone. This rearrangement joins TRBV20-1 to TRBJ1-2, with unresolved D. Trimming cost V 1 base and J 6 bases, with 6 bases left between them. The CDR3 sequence is 11 residues long. Per the germline V gene, CDR1 is DFQATT and CDR2 is SNEGSKA (reference sequence). CDR3 amino acids: CSARGGDGYTF. CDR3 sequence (DNA): TGCAGTGCTAGAGGAGGCGATGGCTACACCTTC.